These T cell receptor beta chains were read from a single sample in a study of control samples from healthy donors and cancer patients. Using immunoSEQ multiplex PCR, the repertoire was profiled, and TCRdb retains in-frame clones only, with some absent. The table records 40,000 or so clones, around 90% of them present only once. The sequencing sample was made of PBMCs. The receptors come from a woman between 40 and 55 years old with head and neck cancer. Each CDR3 is given with its conserved first and last residue. D genes are given only for firm matches. Clone size is stated in some rows and not others, as once, few, many or a class when expanded.

v_gene	j_gene	abundance	d_gene	CDR3nt	CDR3aa
TRBV4-1	TRBJ2-3	-	-	TGCGCCAGCAGCTCGCCAAGCGGTAGCACAGATACGCAGTATTTT	CASSSPSGSTDTQYF
TRBV5-1	TRBJ1-1	-	TRBD1	TGCGCCAGCAGCGTGGGACAGGGGAACACTGAAGCTTTCTTT	CASSVGQGNTEAFF
TRBV7-7	TRBJ2-5	-	-	TGTGCCAGCAGCTTATCTGCGGGCCAGAGGGAGACCCAGTACTTC	CASSLSAGQRETQYF
TRBV14	TRBJ2-6	-	-	TGTGCCAGCAGCCAAGATAGCCCGACCAACTACTTC	CASSQDSPTNYF
TRBV2	TRBJ2-3	-	TRBD1	TGTGCCAGCAGTGCGGACAGGGGTACAGATACGCAGTATTTT	CASSADRGTDTQYF
TRBV7-2	TRBJ2-1	-	-	TGTGCCAGCAGCCCCTGGATGGGGGGTGGAACCTACAATGAGCAGTTCTTC	CASSPWMGGGTYNEQFF
TRBV6-4	TRBJ2-6	-	TRBD1	TGTGCCAGCAGTGGGACAGGGGGCTCTGGGGCCAACGTCCTGACTTTC	CASSGTGGSGANVLTF
TRBV7-9	TRBJ2-6	few	TRBD1	TGTGCCAGTGCCGGGACAGGATCCGTCCTGACTTTC	CASAGTGSVLTF
TRBV27	TRBJ1-1	-	TRBD1	TGTGCCAGCATGGCCGGGACAGGGATTGAAGCTTTCTTT	CASMAGTGIEAFF
TRBV15	TRBJ2-1	-	TRBD2	TGTGCCACCAGCGAGACTAGCAGCTCCTACAATGAGCAGTTCTTC	CATSETSSSYNEQFF
TRBV6-2/TRBV6-3	TRBJ1-1	-	TRBD1	TGTGCCAGCAGTACCTTCCGACAGGGAAGGGGCACTGAAGCTTTCTTT	CASSTFRQGRGTEAFF
TRBV5-5	TRBJ2-1	-	TRBD1	TGTGCCAGCAGCCGGGGACAGGGCTCCTACAATGAGCAGTTCTTC	CASSRGQGSYNEQFF
TRBV7-8	TRBJ2-5	-	TRBD1	TGTGCCAGCAGCCCGTCAACAGGGGCCGTGTTCCCCCAGTACTTC	CASSPSTGAVFPQYF
TRBV30	TRBJ2-6	-	-	TGTGCCTGGAGTGCGGGGATGAGTGGGGCCAACGTCCTGACTTTC	CAWSAGMSGANVLTF
TRBV5-6	TRBJ1-4	-	-	TGTGCCAGCAGCTTGACGGGGTACCAATTCAATGAAAAACTGTTTTTT	CASSLTGYQFNEKLFF
TRBV27	TRBJ2-5	-	TRBD2	TGTGCCAGCAGGACACCCCGGACTAGCGGGGGCCAAGAGACCCAGTACTTC	CASRTPRTSGGQETQYF
TRBV5-1	TRBJ2-7	-	-	TGCGCCAGCAGCTTGGTGGCCGAGAGAGAGCAGTACTTC	CASSLVAEREQYF
TRBV5-6	TRBJ1-6	once	-	TGTGCCAGCAGCTTGGGTTCCCGGGATCAGTCACCCCTCCACTTT	CASSLGSRDQSPLHF
TRBV2	TRBJ1-1	-	TRBD1	TGTGCCAGCAGCGCAACCGGGACAGGGAACACTGAAGCTTTCTTT	CASSATGTGNTEAFF